This TCR beta chain was identified in a study of CD8 T cells in ankylosing spondylitis. This CDR3 is 15 amino acids long. V gave up 4 bases and J gave up 2 bases; unmatched junction bases: 4. Germline V gene sequence: CDR1 LGHNA, CDR2 YNFKEQ. This clonotype occurred a few times. TCRdb analysed the 5' RACE reads with MiXCR anew, one entry per CDR3 protein. This sample yields hundreds of thousands of distinct CDR3 sequences, of which more than 25% are seen a single time; 6.6% belongs to the top ten. The chain couples TRBV4-2 to TRBJ1-2; TRBD1 matches 10 bases. Sequencing was carried out using blood, either unsorted or a sorted T cell fraction (not recorded which). This receptor was obtained from a male donor with ankylosing spondylitis or in good health (not recorded which). The CDR3 DNA follows: TGTGCCAGCAGCCCGGAGACAGGGGGCAACTATGGCTACACCTTC. Amino acid sequence: CASSPETGGNYGYTF.